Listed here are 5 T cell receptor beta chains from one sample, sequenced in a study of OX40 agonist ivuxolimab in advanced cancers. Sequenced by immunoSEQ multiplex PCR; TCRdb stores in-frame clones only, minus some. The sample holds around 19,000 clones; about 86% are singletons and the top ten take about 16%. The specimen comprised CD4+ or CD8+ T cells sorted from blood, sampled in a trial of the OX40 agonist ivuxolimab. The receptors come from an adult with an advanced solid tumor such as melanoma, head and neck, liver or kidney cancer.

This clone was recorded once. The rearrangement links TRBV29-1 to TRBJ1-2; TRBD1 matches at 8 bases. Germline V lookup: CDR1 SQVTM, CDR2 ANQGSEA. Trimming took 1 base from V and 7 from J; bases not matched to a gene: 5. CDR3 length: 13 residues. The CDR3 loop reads CSVEADRESGYTF. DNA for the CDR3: TGCAGCGTTGAAGCGGACAGGGAGTCTGGCTACACCTTC.

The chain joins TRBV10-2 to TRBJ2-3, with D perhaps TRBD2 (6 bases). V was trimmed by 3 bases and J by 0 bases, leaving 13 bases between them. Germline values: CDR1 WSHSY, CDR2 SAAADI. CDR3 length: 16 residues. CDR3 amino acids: CASSDYLALSTDTQYF. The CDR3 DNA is TGCGCCAGCAGTGACTACCTAGCGCTAAGCACAGATACGCAGTATTTT.

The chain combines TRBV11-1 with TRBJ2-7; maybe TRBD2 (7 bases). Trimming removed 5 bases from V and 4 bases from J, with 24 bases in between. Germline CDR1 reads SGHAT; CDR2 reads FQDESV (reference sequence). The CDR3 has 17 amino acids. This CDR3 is CASSVFSPGRGGYEQYF. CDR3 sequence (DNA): TGTGCCAGCAGCGTATTCTCGCCGGGAAGGGGGGGATACGAGCAGTACTTC.

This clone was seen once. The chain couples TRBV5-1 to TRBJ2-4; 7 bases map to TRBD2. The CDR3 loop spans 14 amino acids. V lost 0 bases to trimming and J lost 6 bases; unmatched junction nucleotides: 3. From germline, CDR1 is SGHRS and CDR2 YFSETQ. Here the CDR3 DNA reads TGCGCCAGCAGCTTGGCCCCGGGGGGAAACATTCAGTACTTC. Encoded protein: CASSLAPGGNIQYF.

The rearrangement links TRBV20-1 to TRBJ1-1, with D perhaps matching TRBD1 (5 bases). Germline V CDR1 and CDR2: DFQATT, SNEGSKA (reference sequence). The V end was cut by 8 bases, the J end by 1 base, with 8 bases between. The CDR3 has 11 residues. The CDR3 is CSPRGNTEAFF. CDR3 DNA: TGCAGTCCAAGGGGGAACACTGAAGCTTTCTTT.